This T cell receptor (beta chain) was identified in a study of CD8+CD57+ T cells in acquired aplastic anemia. Study results and caveats: Against the total CD4+ and CD8+ pools, patient CD8+CD57+ cells had lower diversity.

This clonotype is medium-sized by share. The antigen remains unidentified. Whoever was chosen for sequencing had shown CD8+CD57+ cell expansion by flow cytometry. Beads enriched the CD8+CD57+ cells, and these gave a mean 1.6 ug DNA. It was genomic DNA that served as the template for profiling TCR beta VDJ and CDR3. TCRdb fed the reads into MiXCR, producing one record per CDR3 protein. Of around 21,000 distinct CDR3 sequences in the sample, about 40% were seen once. Germline V gene sequence: CDR1 SGHRS, CDR2 YFSETQ. The CDR3 runs to 15 residues. V was cut by 4 bases and J by 1 base, with 15 bases left in between.

V is TRBV5-1 and J is TRBJ2-7; D unclear. Input material: CD8+CD57+ T cells sorted from PBMCs. Described subset: bead-enriched CD8+CD57+ effector memory T cells from SAA patients. The receptor's source is a human donor with aplastic anemia. CDR3 in amino acids: CASSPGHLGSYEQYF. CDR3 nucleotide sequence: TGCGCCAGCAGCCCTGGGCACTTGGGGTCCTACGAGCAGTACTTC.